Shown below are 6 T cell receptor beta chains from a single sample sequenced in a study of blood T cell repertoires in COVID-19. The data were produced by immunoSEQ multiplex PCR, yet TCRdb's version contains in-frame clones alone and is incomplete. Seen here are 100,000 to 120,000 clones, 70% to 90% observed once, and the top ten hold approximately 5%. The sequencing input was peripheral blood. These receptors all come from a human donor in a cohort sampled during active COVID-19.

The rearrangement uses TRBV2 and TRBJ2-5; 7 bases are shared with TRBD2. The germline gives CDR1 SNHLY, CDR2 FYNNEI. The CDR3 has 15 amino acids. With V trimmed by 1 base and J by 5 bases, 7 bases remained unmatched. The CDR3 is CASSEERGSKETQYF. The CDR3 coding sequence is TGTGCCAGCAGTGAAGAGCGGGGCAGTAAGGAGACCCAGTACTTC.

The chain is built from TRBV4-2 and TRBJ2-1, with TRBD2 matching 14 bases. This CDR3 has 16 residues. Per the germline V gene, CDR1 is LGHNA and CDR2 is YNFKEQ. The V gene end was trimmed by 3 bases and the J gene end by 4 bases; junction bases not matched to a gene: 2. For the CDR3, the DNA is TGTGCCAGCAGCCAGGGACTAGCGGGAGCATACAATGAGCAGTTCTTC. Residues: CASSQGLAGAYNEQFF.

V and J are TRBV15 and TRBJ1-1; D gene ambiguous. Trimming took 0 bases from V and 11 from J, leaving 10 bases between them. Germline CDR1 LNHNV, CDR2 YYDKDF (reference sequence). This CDR3 contains 12 residues. The CDR3 DNA reads as TGTGCCACCAGCAGAGATTATCTGGAGGCTTTCTTT. This translates into CATSRDYLEAFF.

The rearrangement uses TRBV5-5 and TRBJ1-1, with D maybe TRBD1 (6 bases). V lost 0 bases and J 4 bases, leaving 13 bases between the germline ends. This CDR3 is built from 15 residues. CDR1 and CDR2 (germline): SGHKS, YYEKEE (reference sequence). CDR3 nucleotide sequence: TGTGCCAGCAGCTTGGCGGCAAGGGGGGGCACTGAAGCTTTCTTT. It translates to CASSLAARGGTEAFF.

The CDR3 is CASSLGQINEKLFF. DNA of the CDR3: TGCGCCAGCAGCTTGGGGCAGATCAATGAAAAACTGTTTTTT. This sequence joins TRBV5-1 and TRBJ1-4; D gene ambiguous. V was trimmed by 0 bases and J by 5 bases, leaving 8 bases between them. The CDR3 is 14 residues long. In germline, CDR1 is SGHRS, CDR2 YFSETQ.

This clone was seen a single time. The chain uses TRBV6-6 and TRBJ1-5; tentatively, D is TRBD1 (6 bases). The germline V and J ends were trimmed by 7 bases and 1 base, with 14 bases remaining between them. The germline V gene encodes CDR1 MNHNY and CDR2 SVGAGI (reference sequence). The CDR3 is made up of 15 amino acids. The CDR3 DNA sequence: TGTGCCAGCAAACTTAGACAGGAGAGCAATCAGCCCCAGCATTTT. Its translation: CASKLRQESNQPQHF.